This T cell receptor (beta chain) was obtained from a study of beta chain features in type 1 diabetes. The CDR3 totals 14 residues. Of the isolated RNA, all was reverse transcribed, and so the sequenced material was expressed TCRB transcripts. Profiled with immunoSEQ multiplex PCR; TCRdb holds only in-frame clones, not every one. The profile shows approximately 360,000 clones, about 12% of them singletons. Blood was collected once per donor into heparin, averaging roughly 120 mL. Overall study results and limits: People with Type 1 diabetes carried modestly yet significantly shorter TCRB CDR3s in all four CD4+ subsets.

With respect to this clone: Its target is unknown.

The TCR comes from a woman aged 18-29 years with type 1 diabetes. The chain links TRBV21-1 to TRBJ2-7; the table's D call, TRBD2, has no DNA check behind it. TRBV21-1 is described as a pseudogene. The specimen was naive CD4+ T cells from blood. The CDR3 loop reads CASSGRGRAYEQYF. CDR3 nucleotide sequence: TGTGCCAGCAGCGGACGGGGGAGGGCCTACGAGCAGTACTTC.